This T cell receptor beta chain originates from a study of T cell changes during pregnancy in multiple sclerosis. The CDR3 runs 13 residues. The germline V and J ends were trimmed by 7 bases and 0 bases, with 9 bases remaining between them. Germline V CDR1 and CDR2: LNHDA, SQIVND (reference sequence). Profiling relied on immunoSEQ multiplex PCR, and the TCRdb table lists in-frame clones only, not all of them. The data contain tens of thousands of clones, 91% of them singletons. The sample in question was peripheral blood, obtained in the third trimester of pregnancy. The TCR comes from a female donor in good health, enrolled as a control in a pregnancy study. The chain has TRBV19 and TRBJ1-1, with D perhaps matching TRBD1 (5 bases). The CDR3 protein is CASIGGMNTEAFF. The CDR3, as DNA: TGTGCCAGTATCGGGGGGATGAACACTGAAGCTTTCTTT.